This is a list of T cell receptor beta chains from one sample in a study of CD8 T cells in Susac syndrome. TCRdb reanalysed the immunoSEQ multiplex PCR reads using MiXCR and keeps one entry per CDR3 protein. This repertoire shows some 140,000 distinct CDR3 sequences, roughly 89% found once; its top ten account for approximately 0.24%. Material for sequencing was CD8+ T cells from PBMCs. The source of these receptors is a human donor with multiple sclerosis. Both conserved end residues are trimmed from each CDR3. D genes are given only for firm matches.

d_call: .; cdr3_length: 13; v_call: TRBV19; cdr3_aa: ASSSRQRLNEKLF
d_call: TRBD1; cdr3_length: 12; v_call: TRBV5-1; cdr3_aa: ASGAGTGLDEQY
d_call: .; cdr3_length: 11; v_call: TRBV11-2; cdr3_aa: ASSPTRGQPQH
d_call: TRBD1; cdr3_length: 10; v_call: TRBV29-1; cdr3_aa: SVTQGTDEQF
d_call: .; cdr3_length: 9; v_call: TRBV5-4; cdr3_aa: ASSLAGEAF
d_call: .; cdr3_length: 12; v_call: TRBV6-5; cdr3_aa: ASSPGGLGTEAF
d_call: .; cdr3_length: 13; v_call: TRBV7-2; cdr3_aa: ASSLEGSTGETQY
d_call: .; cdr3_length: 11; v_call: TRBV27; cdr3_aa: ASSFQGSYEQY
d_call: .; cdr3_length: 12; v_call: TRBV20-1; cdr3_aa: SAVFRDCSDEQF
d_call: .; cdr3_length: 11; v_call: TRBV6-1; cdr3_aa: ASSEWGSHGYT
d_call: .; cdr3_length: 12; v_call: TRBV27; cdr3_aa: ASTLGDKRNEQF
d_call: TRBD1; cdr3_length: 14; v_call: TRBV11-2; cdr3_aa: ASSFPGQGAFYGYT
d_call: .; cdr3_length: 11; v_call: TRBV28; cdr3_aa: ASSAGYNTEAF
d_call: TRBD2; cdr3_length: 14; v_call: TRBV5-6; cdr3_aa: ASSLGLADFTGELF
d_call: .; cdr3_length: 13; v_call: TRBV28; cdr3_aa: ASSPQGYSNQPQH
d_call: .; cdr3_length: 11; v_call: TRBV20-1; cdr3_aa: SAREAVTDTQY
d_call: .; cdr3_length: 13; v_call: TRBV9; cdr3_aa: ASSVGGGNNYGYT
d_call: .; cdr3_length: 12; v_call: TRBV27; cdr3_aa: ASSLGNGGNEQF
d_call: TRBD1; cdr3_length: 12; v_call: TRBV7-6; cdr3_aa: ASQGAMNTGELF
d_call: .; cdr3_length: 12; v_call: TRBV6-2/TRBV6-3; cdr3_aa: ASSIGGFSGELF
d_call: .; cdr3_length: 11; v_call: TRBV19; cdr3_aa: ASSMGYHQPQH
d_call: .; cdr3_length: 12; v_call: TRBV13; cdr3_aa: ASRQDSGANVLT
d_call: .; cdr3_length: 13; v_call: TRBV20-1; cdr3_aa: SARVRSEGTDTQY
d_call: TRBD1; cdr3_length: 12; v_call: TRBV27; cdr3_aa: ASSIQGYGYEQY